Given below is one T cell receptor (beta chain) in context. This entry comes from a study of blood T cell repertoires in COVID-19. Turning to the study itself: Samples representing acute and convalescent COVID-19 were sourced from the United States, Italy and Spain.

The V gene's germline CDR1 is GTSNPN and CDR2 SVGIG (reference sequence). The V and J ends lost 5 bases and 6 bases respectively, with 12 bases between them. This CDR3 is built from 12 residues. Enrollees, roughly 18 to 89 years old, lived in some 24 US areas. Generated by immunoSEQ multiplex PCR, the TCRdb table keeps only in-frame clones and is missing some. The repertoire has more than 300,000 clones, around 87% of them found once; the top ten carry 1.5% to 2.5%. The sequenced sample consisted of PBMCs or T cells enriched from blood (not recorded which). The chain combines TRBV30 with TRBJ2-3; D unclear. This sequence originates from a man between 35 and 55 years old in a cohort exposed to, infected with or recovered from COVID-19 (not recorded which). The CDR3 DNA follows: TGTGCCTGGGGTACGGTCCCCGATACGCAGTATTTT. Translating gives CAWGTVPDTQYF.